What follows describes a single T cell receptor (beta chain). The antigen is unknown. V gave up 3 bases and J gave up 4 bases, with 19 bases separating them. Looked up from germline, CDR1 is MNHNS and CDR2 is SASEGT. This CDR3 has 17 amino acids. The table came from immunoSEQ multiplex PCR; TCRdb's copy has only in-frame clones and leaves some out. Seen here are roughly 180,000 clones, around 94% observed once, and the top ten hold roughly 1.7%. These data belong to a study of T cell responses to AZD1222 COVID-19 vaccine. General study results and limits: Only after the peak T cell response were repertoires sampled.

This clonotype was obtained from an adult who received the AZD1222 COVID-19 vaccine. The rearrangement links TRBV6-1 to TRBJ1-3, with no clear D. The sample was peripheral blood, taken 28 days after the second AZD1222 dose. CDR3 in amino acids: CASSDPRTGPLGNTIYF. For the CDR3, the DNA is TGTGCCAGCAGTGATCCTAGGACTGGGCCTCTAGGAAACACCATATATTTT.